The rows below give T cell receptor beta chains drawn from one sample of a study of blood T cell repertoires in COVID-19. Measured with immunoSEQ multiplex PCR; TCRdb has only the in-frame clones, and not every one. The sample contains 80,000 to 100,000 clones, roughly nine tenths of which appear only once. The specimen was peripheral blood. Receptor source: a human donor with active COVID-19. The donor label of this sample is uncertain. CDR3s include the opening cysteine and the closing phenylalanine or tryptophan. D genes are given only for firm matches. Expanded clones are given a class, and other clones once, few, many or no size at all.

j_call: TRBJ1-5
v_call: TRBV28
clone_size: .
cdr3_length: 15
d_call: .
cdr3_nt: TGTGCCAGCAGTGGTCGCCGGGATAGCAATCAGCCCCAGCATTTT
cdr3_aa: CASSGRRDSNQPQHF

j_call: TRBJ2-3
v_call: TRBV11-2
clone_size: .
cdr3_length: 17
d_call: .
cdr3_nt: TGTGCCAGCAGCTCCCTGACGGTACAGTCCCGCACAGATACGCAGTATTTT
cdr3_aa: CASSSLTVQSRTDTQYF

j_call: TRBJ2-1
v_call: TRBV5-6
clone_size: .
cdr3_length: 18
d_call: TRBD2
cdr3_nt: TGTGCCAGCAGCTCGTCCGGGGGGACGAAATTCTCCTACAATGAGCAGTTCTTC
cdr3_aa: CASSSSGGTKFSYNEQFF

j_call: TRBJ2-7
v_call: TRBV5-1
clone_size: .
cdr3_length: 19
d_call: .
cdr3_nt: TGCGCCAGCAGCTTGGCCTACTACGGAGGGACTTCTAGCTCCTACGAGCAGTACTTC
cdr3_aa: CASSLAYYGGTSSSYEQYF

j_call: TRBJ2-3
v_call: TRBV9
clone_size: .
cdr3_length: 17
d_call: .
cdr3_nt: TGTGCCAGCAGCGTAGATCTGGCCCAGCGAGGCACAGATACGCAGTATTTT
cdr3_aa: CASSVDLAQRGTDTQYF

j_call: TRBJ2-5
v_call: TRBV5-6
clone_size: .
cdr3_length: 14
d_call: TRBD1
cdr3_nt: TGTGCCAGCAGGGAGGGACAGGCTTCAGAGACCCAGTACTTC
cdr3_aa: CASREGQASETQYF

j_call: TRBJ1-2
v_call: TRBV7-2
clone_size: .
cdr3_length: 15
d_call: .
cdr3_nt: TGTGCCAGCAGCTTAGGGGTCGGTGGGGCTTATGGCTACACCTTC
cdr3_aa: CASSLGVGGAYGYTF

j_call: TRBJ2-7
v_call: TRBV5-1
clone_size: .
cdr3_length: 16
d_call: TRBD1
cdr3_nt: TGCGCCAGCAGCTCGACGACAGGGGGTTTTTCCTACGAGCAGTACTTC
cdr3_aa: CASSSTTGGFSYEQYF

j_call: TRBJ2-7
v_call: TRBV5-8
clone_size: .
cdr3_length: 14
d_call: TRBD1
cdr3_nt: TGTGCCAGCAGCTTTCGGACAGGTTTCTACGAGCAGTACTTC
cdr3_aa: CASSFRTGFYEQYF

j_call: TRBJ1-1
v_call: TRBV11-3
clone_size: .
cdr3_length: 13
d_call: .
cdr3_nt: TGTGCCAGCAGCGATTACAGGGACACTGAAGCTTTCTTT
cdr3_aa: CASSDYRDTEAFF

j_call: TRBJ1-2
v_call: TRBV5-4
clone_size: .
cdr3_length: 15
d_call: TRBD1
cdr3_nt: TGTGCCAGCAGCTCCAGGACAGGGGATCACTATGGCTACACCTTC
cdr3_aa: CASSSRTGDHYGYTF

j_call: TRBJ2-1
v_call: TRBV2
clone_size: .
cdr3_length: 11
d_call: .
cdr3_nt: TGTGCCAGCAGTAATCCGGGATTGCAGTTCTTC
cdr3_aa: CASSNPGLQFF

j_call: TRBJ1-3
v_call: TRBV18
clone_size: .
cdr3_length: 15
d_call: .
cdr3_nt: TGTGCCAGCTCACCACCGGGCAGGATCGGAAACACCATATATTTT
cdr3_aa: CASSPPGRIGNTIYF

j_call: TRBJ2-5
v_call: TRBV5-4
clone_size: .
cdr3_length: 17
d_call: TRBD2
cdr3_nt: TGTGCCAGCAGCACCCATACCGGGACTAGCTACCAAGAGACCCAGTACTTC
cdr3_aa: CASSTHTGTSYQETQYF

j_call: TRBJ1-2
v_call: TRBV4-2
clone_size: .
cdr3_length: 18
d_call: TRBD1
cdr3_nt: TGTGCCAGCAGCCAAGTCTCACCGGGACAGGGGGGGAGCTATGGCTACACCTTC
cdr3_aa: CASSQVSPGQGGSYGYTF

j_call: TRBJ2-1
v_call: TRBV7-3
clone_size: .
cdr3_length: 17
d_call: .
cdr3_nt: TGTGCCAGCAGCTTAGGCCCTACAGGGAAATCCTACAATGAGCAGTTCTTC
cdr3_aa: CASSLGPTGKSYNEQFF

j_call: TRBJ2-1
v_call: TRBV9
clone_size: once
cdr3_length: 18
d_call: .
cdr3_nt: TGTGCCAGCAGCGTGACAATTGGAGGGGCCACGAAGATCAATGAGCAGTTCTTC
cdr3_aa: CASSVTIGGATKINEQFF

j_call: TRBJ1-1
v_call: TRBV2
clone_size: .
cdr3_length: 14
d_call: TRBD1
cdr3_nt: TGTGCCAGCAGTCAACAGGGGGCGGGCACTGAAGCTTTCTTT
cdr3_aa: CASSQQGAGTEAFF

j_call: TRBJ1-2
v_call: TRBV4-1
clone_size: .
cdr3_length: 14
d_call: .
cdr3_nt: TGCGCCAGCAGCCAAGGTACCTACCCCTATGGCTACACCTTC
cdr3_aa: CASSQGTYPYGYTF

j_call: TRBJ2-7
v_call: TRBV12-5
clone_size: .
cdr3_length: 14
d_call: TRBD1
cdr3_nt: TGTGCTAGTGGCCGGGGACAGGGGAGTACGAAGCAGTACTTC
cdr3_aa: CASGRGQGSTKQYF

j_call: TRBJ1-2
v_call: TRBV18
clone_size: once
cdr3_length: 15
d_call: .
cdr3_nt: TGTGCCAGCTCACCGAATCAGACACCTAACTATGGCTACACCTTC
cdr3_aa: CASSPNQTPNYGYTF

j_call: TRBJ2-7
v_call: TRBV6-2/TRBV6-3
clone_size: .
cdr3_length: 15
d_call: TRBD1
cdr3_nt: TGTGCCAGCAGCCGAGGACAGGGGTTATCCCACGAGCAGTACTTC
cdr3_aa: CASSRGQGLSHEQYF

j_call: TRBJ2-3
v_call: TRBV29-1
clone_size: few
cdr3_length: 13
d_call: .
cdr3_nt: TGCAGCGTTGAAGGGTCTAGAGGATATACGCAGTATTTT
cdr3_aa: CSVEGSRGYTQYF

j_call: TRBJ2-1
v_call: TRBV6-2/TRBV6-3
clone_size: .
cdr3_length: 15
d_call: TRBD2
cdr3_nt: TGTGCCAGCAGTTACTCGTCCAGCGGGGGCCGCGAGCAGTTCTTC
cdr3_aa: CASSYSSSGGREQFF

j_call: TRBJ1-1
v_call: TRBV5-1
clone_size: .
cdr3_length: 15
d_call: TRBD1
cdr3_nt: TGCGCCAGCAGCTCACTTACAGGGGCGAACACTGAAGCTTTCTTT
cdr3_aa: CASSSLTGANTEAFF

j_call: TRBJ2-1
v_call: TRBV7-8
clone_size: .
cdr3_length: 12
d_call: TRBD1
cdr3_nt: TGTGCCAGCAGCACTACAGGGGGTGAGCAGTTCTTC
cdr3_aa: CASSTTGGEQFF

j_call: TRBJ2-5
v_call: TRBV10-3
clone_size: .
cdr3_length: 12
d_call: .
cdr3_nt: TGTGCCATCAGTGGAGACACAGAGACCCAGTACTTC
cdr3_aa: CAISGDTETQYF

j_call: TRBJ2-7
v_call: TRBV2
clone_size: few
cdr3_length: 15
d_call: .
cdr3_nt: TGTGCCAGCACTCGAGGCGGGCAGGGGAACTACGAGCAGTACTTC
cdr3_aa: CASTRGGQGNYEQYF

j_call: TRBJ1-2
v_call: TRBV4-1
clone_size: .
cdr3_length: 14
d_call: .
cdr3_nt: TGCGCCAGCAGCCAAGATCTAGGGGCTCGGGGCTACACCTTC
cdr3_aa: CASSQDLGARGYTF

j_call: TRBJ1-1
v_call: TRBV9
clone_size: .
cdr3_length: 16
d_call: .
cdr3_nt: TGTGCCAGCAGCGTTTGGGACACCTTAAAGAACACTGAAGCTTTCTTT
cdr3_aa: CASSVWDTLKNTEAFF

j_call: TRBJ2-1
v_call: TRBV5-1
clone_size: .
cdr3_length: 14
d_call: TRBD1
cdr3_nt: TGCGCCAGCAGCTTCGGGACAGGGAACAATGAGCAGTTCTTC
cdr3_aa: CASSFGTGNNEQFF

j_call: TRBJ2-3
v_call: TRBV4-2
clone_size: .
cdr3_length: 17
d_call: .
cdr3_nt: TGTGCCAGCAGCCAAGAGAGGGTACTGGCAAATCCAGATACGCAGTATTTT
cdr3_aa: CASSQERVLANPDTQYF

j_call: TRBJ2-1
v_call: TRBV6-6
clone_size: .
cdr3_length: 13
d_call: .
cdr3_nt: TGTGCCAGCAGCCAAACAGGGTACAATGAGCAGTTCTTC
cdr3_aa: CASSQTGYNEQFF

j_call: TRBJ1-4
v_call: TRBV2
clone_size: .
cdr3_length: 16
d_call: TRBD1
cdr3_nt: TGTGCCAGCAGTGAGGGGACAGGGGGCTTCCTCAAAAAACTGTTTTTT
cdr3_aa: CASSEGTGGFLKKLFF

j_call: TRBJ2-7
v_call: TRBV5-1
clone_size: .
cdr3_length: 16
d_call: TRBD2
cdr3_nt: TGCGCCAGCAGTACTAGCGGGGGGCTAAGCTCCTACGAGCAGTACTTC
cdr3_aa: CASSTSGGLSSYEQYF

j_call: TRBJ2-5
v_call: TRBV2
clone_size: .
cdr3_length: 15
d_call: TRBD2
cdr3_nt: TGTGCCAGCAGTCCAGGGCTAGCGGGGGAAGAGACCCAGTACTTC
cdr3_aa: CASSPGLAGEETQYF

j_call: TRBJ2-2
v_call: TRBV6-5
clone_size: once
cdr3_length: 15
d_call: .
cdr3_nt: TGTGCCAGCGGACCCCTGGCGGGGTTCACCGGGGAGCTGTTTTTT
cdr3_aa: CASGPLAGFTGELFF

j_call: TRBJ2-7
v_call: TRBV5-4
clone_size: .
cdr3_length: 13
d_call: .
cdr3_nt: TGTGCCAGCAGCTTGGGGGGCCTGGGCGAGCAGTACTTC
cdr3_aa: CASSLGGLGEQYF

j_call: TRBJ1-4
v_call: TRBV11-1
clone_size: .
cdr3_length: 16
d_call: TRBD1
cdr3_nt: TGTGCCAGCAGCTGGGGGACAGGGGTGGACGAAGAAAAACTGTTTTTT
cdr3_aa: CASSWGTGVDEEKLFF

j_call: TRBJ2-7
v_call: TRBV15
clone_size: .
cdr3_length: 18
d_call: TRBD2
cdr3_nt: TGTGCCACCAGCTCGTTAGCGGGGGGCTTCCTCGGTTCGTACGAGCAGTACTTC
cdr3_aa: CATSSLAGGFLGSYEQYF

j_call: TRBJ1-1
v_call: TRBV5-4
clone_size: .
cdr3_length: 14
d_call: TRBD1
cdr3_nt: TGTGCCAGCAGCATAGGACAGGGAAGAACTGAAGCTTTCTTT
cdr3_aa: CASSIGQGRTEAFF

j_call: TRBJ1-5
v_call: TRBV4-1
clone_size: few
cdr3_length: 15
d_call: .
cdr3_nt: TGCGCCAGCAGCCACCTGCCTGAGGGTGGACAGCCCCAGCATTTT
cdr3_aa: CASSHLPEGGQPQHF

j_call: TRBJ1-1
v_call: TRBV20-1
clone_size: .
cdr3_length: 11
d_call: .
cdr3_nt: TGCAGTGTGAGGGTGAACACTGAAGCTTTCTTT
cdr3_aa: CSVRVNTEAFF

j_call: TRBJ1-3
v_call: TRBV11-2
clone_size: .
cdr3_length: 18
d_call: TRBD1
cdr3_nt: TGTGCCAGCAGCCCTCCCTTGTCGACAGGGACGGCGGGAAACACCATATATTTT
cdr3_aa: CASSPPLSTGTAGNTIYF

j_call: TRBJ1-5
v_call: TRBV19
clone_size: .
cdr3_length: 15
d_call: TRBD1
cdr3_nt: TGTGCCAGCAAGGACAGGGGGCTTAGCAATCAGCCCCAGCATTTT
cdr3_aa: CASKDRGLSNQPQHF

j_call: TRBJ2-3
v_call: TRBV10-3
clone_size: .
cdr3_length: 19
d_call: TRBD2
cdr3_nt: TGTGCCATCAGTGAGCCTACCGGGACTAGCGGGGGCTACACAGATACGCAGTATTTT
cdr3_aa: CAISEPTGTSGGYTDTQYF

j_call: TRBJ2-7
v_call: TRBV29-1
clone_size: .
cdr3_length: 14
d_call: TRBD1
cdr3_nt: TGCAGCGGAGAGACAGGGATCAACTCCTACGAGCAGTACTTC
cdr3_aa: CSGETGINSYEQYF

j_call: TRBJ1-2
v_call: TRBV5-8
clone_size: .
cdr3_length: 17
d_call: .
cdr3_nt: TGTGCCAGCAGCTTCCCAATCAGGAGGGCTGGGGACTATGGCTACACCTTC
cdr3_aa: CASSFPIRRAGDYGYTF

j_call: TRBJ2-3
v_call: TRBV7-3
clone_size: few
cdr3_length: 15
d_call: TRBD1
cdr3_nt: TGTGCCAGCAGCGCGACGGATAGGGGGCGGGATACGCAGTATTTT
cdr3_aa: CASSATDRGRDTQYF

j_call: TRBJ1-4
v_call: TRBV7-2
clone_size: .
cdr3_length: 14
d_call: TRBD1
cdr3_nt: TGTGCCAGCAGCTTACCGGACAGGGGTGAAAAACTGTTTTTT
cdr3_aa: CASSLPDRGEKLFF

j_call: TRBJ1-1
v_call: TRBV6-5
clone_size: .
cdr3_length: 14
d_call: TRBD1
cdr3_nt: TGTGCCAGCAGCCACGGTTCAGGGGGGACTGAAGCTTTCTTT
cdr3_aa: CASSHGSGGTEAFF

j_call: TRBJ2-1
v_call: TRBV3-1/TRBV3-2
clone_size: .
cdr3_length: 18
d_call: TRBD2
cdr3_nt: TGTGCCAGCAGCCAACCCCCCGTCGGGCGGGGGACCTACAATGAGCAGTTCTTC
cdr3_aa: CASSQPPVGRGTYNEQFF

j_call: TRBJ2-7
v_call: TRBV19
clone_size: .
cdr3_length: 15
d_call: .
cdr3_nt: TGTGCCAGTAGTCTCCAGGGCGGGGGCTTCTACGAGCAGTACTTC
cdr3_aa: CASSLQGGGFYEQYF

j_call: TRBJ1-5
v_call: TRBV6-5
clone_size: .
cdr3_length: 15
d_call: TRBD1
cdr3_nt: TGTGCCAGCAGTTATCTACCGGACAGGAATCAGCCCCAGCATTTT
cdr3_aa: CASSYLPDRNQPQHF

j_call: TRBJ2-1
v_call: TRBV4-1
clone_size: .
cdr3_length: 15
d_call: TRBD2
cdr3_nt: TGCGCCAGCAGCCAAGACCCGGGACTAGAGGTTGAGCAGTTCTTC
cdr3_aa: CASSQDPGLEVEQFF

j_call: TRBJ2-3
v_call: TRBV6-2/TRBV6-3
clone_size: .
cdr3_length: 15
d_call: TRBD1
cdr3_nt: TGTGCCAGCAGTTGGAGGACAGGTGGTACAGATACGCAGTATTTT
cdr3_aa: CASSWRTGGTDTQYF

j_call: TRBJ1-2
v_call: TRBV4-3
clone_size: few
cdr3_length: 13
d_call: TRBD1
cdr3_nt: TGCGCCAGCAGCCCACGGACAGGGTATGGCTACACCTTC
cdr3_aa: CASSPRTGYGYTF

j_call: TRBJ1-5
v_call: TRBV6-1
clone_size: .
cdr3_length: 16
d_call: TRBD1
cdr3_nt: TGTGCCAGCAGTGTACGGACAGGGGGCGAGGGTCAGCCCCAGCATTTT
cdr3_aa: CASSVRTGGEGQPQHF

j_call: TRBJ2-1
v_call: TRBV18
clone_size: .
cdr3_length: 17
d_call: .
cdr3_nt: TGTGCCAGCTCACCATGGGAGGTTTTTAGCTCCTACAATGAGCAGTTCTTC
cdr3_aa: CASSPWEVFSSYNEQFF

j_call: TRBJ2-7
v_call: TRBV28
clone_size: .
cdr3_length: 16
d_call: TRBD2
cdr3_nt: TGTGCCAGCAGCTCGAACGGACTAGCGGGGGCCTACGAGCAGTACTTC
cdr3_aa: CASSSNGLAGAYEQYF